This is a list of T cell receptor beta chains from one sample in a study of CD8+CD57+ T cells in acquired aplastic anemia. TCRdb reprocessed the reads via MiXCR and lists one record per CDR3 protein. The sample contains 450,000 to 600,000 distinct CDR3 sequences, more than 25% of which appear only once. The sample consisted of sorted CD4+, CD8+, or CD8+CD57+ T cells (not recorded which) from PBMCs. All receptors derive from a human donor with aplastic anemia. Each CDR3 is given with its conserved first and last residue. D genes are given only for firm matches. Some rows mark clone size as missing; the rest say once, few, many or name a class of expanded clone.

clone_size | j_call | d_call | v_call | cdr3_nt | cdr3_aa
NA | TRBJ1-5 | NA | TRBV19 | TGTGCCAGCAGTTACTTCCAGGCACATAGCAATCAGCCCCAGCATTTT | CASSYFQAHSNQPQHF
NA | TRBJ1-2 | NA | TRBV24-1 | TGTGCCACCAGTGATTTCGGTCAGAACTATGGCTACACCTTC | CATSDFGQNYGYTF
few | TRBJ1-2 | TRBD1 | TRBV7-8 | TGTGCCAGATCGACAGGGAACTATGGCTACACCTTC | CARSTGNYGYTF
few | TRBJ2-7 | TRBD2 | TRBV6-1 | TGTGCCAGCAGCCGGGACTACCCCTACGAGCAGTACTTC | CASSRDYPYEQYF
few | TRBJ2-7 | NA | TRBV7-3 | TGTGCCAGCAGCTTTTTGACGTTGGTGGGAGACTACGAGCAGTACTTC | CASSFLTLVGDYEQYF
NA | TRBJ2-1 | NA | TRBV7-8 | TGTGCCAGCAGCCTAGCGCAGGGGAGGAATGAGCAGTTCTTC | CASSLAQGRNEQFF
NA | TRBJ2-4 | TRBD1 | TRBV20-1 | TGCAGTGCTAGTCTCCGAGACAGGGCCCTAGCCAAAAACATTCAGTACTTC | CSASLRDRALAKNIQYF
many | TRBJ2-5 | NA | TRBV20-1 | TGCAGTGCTAGGCGTCAGGGAGAAGAGACCCAGTACTTC | CSARRQGEETQYF
NA | TRBJ2-5 | TRBD2 | TRBV20-1 | TGCAGTGCTAGTTATACGGGGGGATCAGAGACCCAGTACTTC | CSASYTGGSETQYF
many | TRBJ1-5 | NA | TRBV7-8 | TGTGCCAGCAGCCCCTGGGCCGGCAGCGATCAGCCCCAGCATTTT | CASSPWAGSDQPQHF
NA | TRBJ2-7 | TRBD1 | TRBV9 | TGTGCCAGCAGCGCGGGACAGCGGCTTCTGGACGAGCAGTACTTC | CASSAGQRLLDEQYF
few | TRBJ2-7 | TRBD2 | TRBV5-1 | TGCGCCAGCAGCCCGGGGGGGACTAGCGGGAGAGCTCTCGACGAGCAGTACTTC | CASSPGGTSGRALDEQYF
NA | TRBJ2-7 | TRBD2 | TRBV6-1 | TGTGCCAGCAGGGCTAGCGGTCTTTCCTACGAGCAGTACTTC | CASRASGLSYEQYF
NA | TRBJ1-2 | NA | TRBV4-1 | TGCGCCAGCAGGGGGGAAACTTACTATGGCTACACCTTC | CASRGETYYGYTF
NA | TRBJ1-6 | NA | TRBV10-3 | TGTGCCTCAAAAGGCAGTTCAATCCGTAATTCACCCCTCCACTTT | CASKGSSIRNSPLHF
NA | TRBJ1-2 | NA | TRBV20-1 | TGCAGTGCGCAGATAACTGACTATGGCTACACCTTC | CSAQITDYGYTF
NA | TRBJ2-3 | NA | TRBV25-1 | TGTGCCAGCAAAAGGGTGGCGTCGAGCACAGATACGCAGTATTTT | CASKRVASSTDTQYF
many | TRBJ2-7 | NA | TRBV7-9 | TGTGCCAGCAGACAAGGAGGGGGCAACGAGCAGTACTTC | CASRQGGGNEQYF
NA | TRBJ1-1 | NA | TRBV29-1 | TGCAGCGCCCGGACAGTTGGTGAAGCTTTCTTT | CSARTVGEAFF